Reported below is one T cell receptor (beta chain). Its antigen is unidentified. The data belong to a study of post-analysis software for immune sequencing data. Study summary: Recorded subtypes: relapsing-remitting, secondary progressive, progressive-relapsing; some patients unannotated.

Researchers reported that TCR beta cDNA libraries carried unique molecular identifiers. Via MiXCR, TCRdb re-called the PCR reads, giving one row per CDR3 protein. The sample records approximately 630,000 distinct CDR3 sequences, around 60% being singletons. Findings and limits, study-wide: Controls showed significantly higher normalized Chao1 diversity than did multiple sclerosis patients. In patients, TRBV5-6, TRBV5-1 and TRBV20-1 belonged to several TRBV segments found more frequently than in controls. Samples sharing a preparation batch grouped tightly together when assessed by F measure.

This CDR3 contains 14 residues. Per the germline V gene, CDR1 is DFQATT and CDR2 is SNEGSKA (reference sequence). Trimming pared 2 bases from V and 4 bases from J, leaving 14 bases between. This chain joins TRBV20-1 and TRBJ2-5, with D unresolved. Sequencing was done on a sample of blood. This TCR was recovered from a girl aged 2 to 10 with multiple sclerosis. CDR3 residues: CSARHPGLGETQYF. In DNA, the CDR3 is TGCAGTGCTAGACACCCAGGTTTAGGAGAGACCCAGTACTTC.